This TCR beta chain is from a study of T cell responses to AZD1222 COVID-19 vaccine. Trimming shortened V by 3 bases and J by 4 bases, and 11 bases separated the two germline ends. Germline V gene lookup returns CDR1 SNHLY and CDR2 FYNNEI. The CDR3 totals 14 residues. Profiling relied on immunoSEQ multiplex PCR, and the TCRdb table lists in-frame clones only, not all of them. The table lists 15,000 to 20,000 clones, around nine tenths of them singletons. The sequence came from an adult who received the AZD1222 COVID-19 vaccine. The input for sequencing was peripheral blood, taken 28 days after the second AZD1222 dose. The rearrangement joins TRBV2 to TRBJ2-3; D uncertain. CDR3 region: CASSEQAGADTQYF. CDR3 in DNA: TGTGCCAGCAGTGAGCAGGCTGGCGCAGATACGCAGTATTTT.